A single sample gave rise to the 2 T cell receptor beta chains below, sequenced in a study of blood T cell repertoires in COVID-19. Libraries were prepared by immunoSEQ multiplex PCR; TCRdb keeps only in-frame clonotypes and omits some of them. The sample holds approximately 150,000 clones, 70% to 90% seen once. Sequencing was done on a sample of PBMCs or T cells enriched from blood (not recorded which). The receptors stem from a woman aged 45-60 years with acute COVID-19.

This clone showed up just a few times. The rearrangement uses TRBV2 and TRBJ2-7; no definite D call. The CDR3 spans 14 residues. V lost 5 bases, J lost 1 base, and 12 bases lay in between. Germline assignment: CDR1 SNHLY and CDR2 FYNNEI. CDR3 residues: CASSSGTESYEQYF. The CDR3, as DNA: TGTGCCAGCAGTTCCGGTACGGAGTCCTACGAGCAGTACTTC. Full variable domain (missing parts from reference TRBV2 and TRBJ2-7): EPEVTQTPSHQVTQMGQEVILRCVPISNHLYFYWYRQILGQKVEFLVSFYNNEISEKSEIFDDQFSVERPDGSNFTLKIRSTKLEDSAMYFCASSSGTESYEQYFGPGTRLTVT.

The CDR3 DNA reads as TGTGCCAGCAGCCAAGGGGGGACAGGGTATGAGCAGTACTTC. Its translation: CASSQGGTGYEQYF. J is TRBJ2-7 and V is TRBV3-1 (or the pseudogene TRBV3-2); 9 positions match TRBD1. Unmatched junction bases numbered 5, after V lost 1 base and J lost 7 bases. Germline CDR1 reads LGHDT; CDR2 reads YNNKEL (reference sequence). This CDR3 has 14 amino acids.